This TCR beta chain is drawn from a study of blood T cells in healthy people across ages. Whole-study findings and limits: A roughly linear age-dependent decrease characterized TCR beta diversity per million T cells. Long-lived donors had more naive CD4+ cells and higher diversity than aged donors.

On this clonotype itself: Its target is not known.

Trimming at V came to 7 bases and at J to 5 bases, leaving 16 bases not matched to a gene. Germline-derived CDR1 and CDR2 are SQVTM and ANQGSEA. CDR3 size: 16 residues. PCR was performed a second time for about 7 to 11 cycles using a sample-barcoded 5' primer and a J-beta primer mix. TCRdb re-analysed the 5' RACE reads in MiXCR, keeping a single row per CDR3 protein. The table records over 750,000 distinct CDR3 sequences, more than 20% of them present only once. These sequences were also reported in another study, on T cells of mothers and their children. That report notes: Unrelated pairs and related pairs have their TCR recombination output shaped similarly by thymic selection. An overlap that was slightly higher, though non-significant, was seen in related mother-child pairs versus unrelated pairs.

Source material: blood. This chain connects TRBV29-1 to TRBJ2-5, with TRBD2 matching over 10 bases. The sequence derives from a boy under 18 in good health. The CDR3 here is CSAVPELAGVWETQYF. DNA for the CDR3: TGCAGCGCCGTACCGGAGCTAGCGGGAGTTTGGGAGACCCAGTACTTC.